The 30 T cell receptor beta chains below all came from one sample that was sequenced in a study of blood T cell repertoires in COVID-19. Some clones are missing from TCRdb's copy, which holds only in-frame ones; the method was immunoSEQ multiplex PCR. This table has over 100,000 clones, roughly four fifths appearing once. Material for sequencing was peripheral blood. These receptors all stem from an older woman with acute or convalescent COVID-19.

The chain uses TRBV4-3 and TRBJ1-5, with 7 bases fitting TRBD1. V dropped 2 bases and J dropped 0; count of bases not matched to a gene: 13. Germline CDR1 and CDR2: LGHNA and YSLEER. This CDR3 has 19 amino acids. This CDR3 reads CASSQTRFLGTDSNQPQHF. The CDR3 DNA reads TGCGCCAGCAGCCAAACTCGCTTCCTCGGGACAGATAGCAATCAGCCCCAGCATTTT.

The rearrangement uses TRBV6-5 and TRBJ1-1, with D unresolved. The length of the CDR3 is 15 residues. The V gene's germline CDR1 is MNHEY and CDR2 SVGAGI. The V and J ends lost 4 bases and 3 bases respectively, with 15 bases between them. CDR3 in DNA: TGTGCCAGCAGTTCGTTAGGAGTGCGGGACACTGAAGCTTTCTTT. Amino acid sequence: CASSSLGVRDTEAFF.

This rearrangement joins TRBV5-1 to TRBJ1-4; D perhaps matches TRBD1 (5 bases). Germline-derived CDR1 and CDR2 are SGHRS and YFSETQ. Deletions cut 5 bases from V and 7 bases from J, with 15 bases between. There are 14 residues in the CDR3. The CDR3 is CASSQGRVGEKLFF. CDR3 DNA: TGCGCCAGCAGTCAGGGTAGGGTCGGTGAAAAACTGTTTTTT.

This chain links TRBV27 with TRBJ2-2, with a weak D call TRBD1 (5 bases). Germline lookup yields CDR1 MNHEY and CDR2 SMNVEV (reference sequence). The CDR3 consists of 13 residues. V was trimmed by 8 bases and J by 6 bases, leaving 13 bases between them. CDR3 amino acids: CASARLGAGELFF. CDR3 in DNA: TGTGCCAGCGCCAGGTTAGGGGCCGGGGAGCTGTTTTTT.

V usage is TRBV2 and J usage is TRBJ2-7; D possibly corresponds to TRBD2 (5 bases). Germline CDR1 is SNHLY and CDR2 is FYNNEI. The CDR3 is 16 amino acids. V lost 3 bases, J lost 0 bases, and 15 bases lay in between. CDR3 sequence: CASSDQSGESSYEQYV. The CDR3 region has the DNA TGTGCCAGCAGTGATCAAAGCGGCGAGAGCTCCTACGAGCAGTACGTC.

This clone appeared many times. V usage is TRBV4-2 and J usage is TRBJ1-5, with TRBD1 matching over 11 bases. CDR3 length: 16 residues. V lost 0 bases and J lost 9; bases outside the gene matches: 7. Germline V gene lookup returns CDR1 LGHNA and CDR2 YNFKEQ. CDR3 coding DNA: TGTGCCAGCAGCCAAGAGGGGACAGGGGGATTATCGCCCCAGCATTTT. Translation: CASSQEGTGGLSPQHF.

The CDR3 region has the DNA TGTGCCAGCAGTTCCCAGGGTCCTCCGGTAGGCTCACCCCTCCACTTT. Translation: CASSSQGPPVGSPLHF. The rearrangement joins TRBV6-7 to TRBJ1-6, with TRBD1 as a possible D gene (5 bases). TRBV6-7 is recorded as an ORF, its role being uncertain. With 4 bases removed from V and 10 bases from J, the gap between germline ends came to 20 bases. The CDR3 consists of 16 residues.

V and J are TRBV5-1 and TRBJ1-2; D is unresolved. V lost 1 base, J lost 3 bases, and 7 bases lay in between. The germline V gene encodes CDR1 SGHRS and CDR2 YFSETQ. CDR3 length: 13 amino acids. The CDR3 here is CASSLSQDYGYTF. The DNA of the CDR3 is TGCGCCAGCAGCTTGTCCCAGGACTATGGCTACACCTTC. Full variable domain (outside the CDR3, taken from reference TRBV5-1 and TRBJ1-2): KAGVTQTPRYLIKTRGQQVTLSCSPISGHRSVSWYQQTPGQGLQFLFEYFSETQRNKGNFPGRFSGRQFSNSRSEMNVSTLELGDSALYLCASSLSQDYGYTFGSGTRLTVV.

The chain is built from TRBV27 and TRBJ1-6; the D is unclear. The CDR3 extends over 16 amino acids. In germline, CDR1 is MNHEY, CDR2 SMNVEV (reference sequence). Trimming cost V 5 bases and J 0 bases, with 11 bases left between them. CDR3 nucleotides: TGTGCCAGCAGTCTCGTCAAGAGCTCCTATAATTCACCCCTCCACTTT. Translation: CASSLVKSSYNSPLHF.

V is TRBV12-3 or TRBV12-4 and J is TRBJ1-2; D may be TRBD1 (6 bases). This CDR3 spans 13 amino acids. Trimming left V 2 bases short and J 5 bases short, with 9 bases between. The CDR3 is CASSLIQGYGYTF. In DNA, the CDR3 is TGTGCCAGCAGTTTAATACAGGGTTATGGCTACACCTTC.

The chain carries TRBV30 and TRBJ1-2, with D possibly matching TRBD1 (5 bases). Per the germline V gene, CDR1 is GTSNPN and CDR2 is SVGIG (reference sequence). The length of the CDR3 is 14 residues. Trimming removed 2 bases from V and 7 bases from J, with 17 bases in between. In nucleotides, the CDR3 is TGTGCCTGGAGTCCCGCCCGGGGGATGGGTGGCTACACCTTC. Amino acids: CAWSPARGMGGYTF.

This chain links TRBV3-1 (or the pseudogene TRBV3-2) with TRBJ2-3, with D maybe TRBD2 (5 bases). Per germline, CDR1 LGHDT and CDR2 YNNKEL (reference sequence). V was shortened by 1 base and J by 3 bases, with 8 bases between the two germline ends. This CDR3 is built from 14 residues. This chain's CDR3 is CASSQGLATDTQYF. DNA for the CDR3: TGTGCCAGCAGCCAAGGTCTAGCTACAGATACGCAGTATTTT.

V usage is TRBV7-9 and J usage is TRBJ2-1; TRBD2 is a possible D gene (7 bases). This CDR3 comprises 14 residues. Trimming cost V 7 bases and J 5 bases, with 15 bases left between them. Germline CDR1 SEHNR, CDR2 FQNEAQ (reference sequence). CDR3 loop: CASTRRGANNEQFF. CDR3 sequence (DNA): TGTGCCAGCACGAGACGGGGGGCTAACAATGAGCAGTTCTTC.

In DNA form, the CDR3 reads TGTGCCACCCGGGACAGGCTCTACAATGAGCAGTTCTTC. It codes for CATRDRLYNEQFF. This chain joins TRBV28 and TRBJ2-1; 8 nucleotides line up with TRBD1. The germline V gene encodes CDR1 MDHEN and CDR2 SYDVKM. Trimming at V came to 10 bases and at J to 3 bases, leaving 5 bases not matched to a gene. There are 13 residues in the CDR3.

This chain joins TRBV7-2 and TRBJ1-6; no reliable D call. CDR3 length: 14 residues. In germline, CDR1 is SGHTA, CDR2 FQGNSA. V gave up 0 bases and J gave up 9 bases, with 9 bases separating them. The CDR3 is CASSLAGAGSPLHF. For the CDR3, the DNA is TGTGCCAGCAGCTTAGCAGGCGCGGGTTCACCCCTCCACTTT.

This clone came up once. This sequence joins TRBV5-5 and TRBJ2-7, with D perhaps TRBD2 (5 bases). Germline lookup yields CDR1 SGHKS and CDR2 YYEKEE (reference sequence). The CDR3 has 13 residues. The V end was cut by 2 bases, the J end by 3 bases, with 9 bases between. The chain's CDR3 is CASSLTGNYEQYV. The CDR3 nucleotides are TGTGCCAGCAGCTTAACGGGGAACTACGAGCAGTACGTC.

This chain joins TRBV6-5 and TRBJ2-1; no reliable D call. The germline CDR1 and CDR2 sequences are MNHEY and SVGAGI. The ends were cut back, 5 bases at V and 2 bases at J, with 7 bases in the middle. The CDR3 consists of 13 residues. The CDR3 sequence is CASSRAAYNEQFF. For the CDR3, the DNA is TGTGCCAGCAGTAGAGCTGCCTACAATGAGCAGTTCTTC.

A few counts support this clone. This sequence joins TRBV30 and TRBJ1-2, with D perhaps matching TRBD1 (5 bases). V lost 5 bases, J lost 1 base, and 20 bases lay in between. The length of the CDR3 is 16 residues. Germline loops: CDR1 GTSNPN, CDR2 SVGIG (reference sequence). The CDR3 DNA reads as TGTGCCTGGTTGAATGAAGGGGTTGGAATTAACTATGGCTACACCTTC. This translates into CAWLNEGVGINYGYTF. Full variable domain (outside the CDR3, taken from reference TRBV30 and TRBJ1-2): SQTIHQWPATLVQPVGSPLSLECTVEGTSNPNLYWYRQAAGRGLQLLFYSVGIGQISSEVPQNLSASRPQDRQFILSSKKLLLSDSGFYLCAWLNEGVGINYGYTFGSGTRLTVV.

The V and J genes are TRBV10-3 and TRBJ2-3; 15 bases are a match to TRBD2. CDR3 length equals 15 residues. The trim removed 9 bases at V and 4 bases at J, leaving 5 bases unmatched. CDR1 and CDR2 (germline): ENHRY, SYGVKD. The CDR3, as DNA: TGTGCCATAGGGACTAGCGGGGGGTTCTCAGATACGCAGTATTTT. Translated: CAIGTSGGFSDTQYF.

This chain links TRBV7-6 with TRBJ2-2; D is perhaps TRBD1 (5 bases). Per germline, CDR1 SGHVS and CDR2 FNYEAQ. With 2 bases removed from V and 0 bases from J, the gap between germline ends came to 10 bases. The CDR3 has 16 residues. CDR3 DNA: TGTGCCAGCAGCTTACGTCAGGGTTCGAACACCGGGGAGCTGTTTTTT. Translated, it gives CASSLRQGSNTGELFF. The full variable domain, in which reference TRBV7-6 and TRBJ2-2 provide the parts outside the CDR3, is GAGVSQSPRYKVTKRGQDVALRCDPISGHVSLYWYRQALGQGPEFLTYFNYEAQQDKSGLPNDRFSAERPEGSISTLTIQRTEQRDSAMYRCASSLRQGSNTGELFFGEGSRLTVL.

This clone was recorded once. This chain uses TRBV7-2 with TRBJ2-3; D gene uncertain. Looked up from germline, CDR1 is SGHTA and CDR2 is FQGNSA. The V end was cut by 4 bases, the J end by 1 base, with 9 bases between. This CDR3 comprises 14 residues. CDR3 nucleotides: TGTGCCAGCAGCTCTAGACTCCGCACAGATACGCAGTATTTT. Its translation: CASSSRLRTDTQYF.

The chain has TRBV19 and TRBJ2-3, with 7 bases that match TRBD1. Looked up from germline, CDR1 is LNHDA and CDR2 is SQIVND (reference sequence). Trimming at V came to 5 bases and at J to 1 base, leaving 9 bases not matched to a gene. This CDR3 has 16 amino acids. CDR3 DNA sequence: TGTGCCAGTAGTCCTCGACAGGGTGCGGGCACAGATACGCAGTATTTT. This gives the protein CASSPRQGAGTDTQYF.

Here the CDR3 DNA reads TGTGCCAGCAGCGTAAGACAGGAGGCGAGCTATGGCTACACCTTC. It is translated as CASSVRQEASYGYTF. The chain links TRBV9 to TRBJ1-2, with TRBD1 as a possible D gene (6 bases). The germline V gene has CDR1 SGDLS and CDR2 YYNGEE. This CDR3 region has 15 residues. With 1 base removed from V and 4 bases from J, the gap between germline ends came to 14 bases.

This chain uses TRBV11-3 with TRBJ2-7; D remains ambiguous. Germline V CDR1 and CDR2: SGHNT, YENEEA. Trimming stripped 3 bases from V and 3 bases from J, with 9 bases between. The CDR3 length is 13 residues. The CDR3 sequence is CASSFYGDYEQYV. The CDR3 DNA sequence: TGTGCCAGCAGCTTCTACGGTGACTACGAGCAGTACGTC.

V gene TRBV14 combines with J gene TRBJ2-1; tentative D call: TRBD2 (6 bases). CDR1 SGHDN and CDR2 FVKESK come from the germline V gene. The CDR3 covers 14 residues. Trimming pared 0 bases from V and 7 bases from J, leaving 10 bases between. CDR3 amino acids: CASSQELALNEQFF. The CDR3 region has the DNA TGTGCCAGCAGCCAAGAACTAGCTTTGAATGAGCAGTTCTTC. The whole variable domain, filled in from reference TRBV14 and TRBJ2-1, reads EAGVTQFPSHSVIEKGQTVTLRCDPISGHDNLYWYRRVMGKEIKFLLHFVKESKQDESGMPNNRFLAERTGGTYSTLKVQPAELEDSGVYFCASSQELALNEQFFGPGTRLTVL.

The rearrangement uses TRBV5-6 and TRBJ2-5, with D maybe TRBD2 (5 bases). The CDR3 sequence is 12 residues long. V was cut by 4 bases and J by 5 bases, with 9 bases left in between. Germline CDR1 and CDR2: SGHDT and YYEEEE. The CDR3 protein is CASSRGAETQYF. In nucleotides, the CDR3 is TGTGCCAGCAGCCGGGGAGCGGAGACCCAGTACTTC.

The chain has TRBV9 and TRBJ1-2; tentatively, D is TRBD1 (6 bases). The CDR3 length is 15 residues. V was shortened by 4 bases and J by 3 bases, with 16 bases between the two germline ends. Per germline, CDR1 SGDLS and CDR2 YYNGEE. The CDR3 region has the DNA TGTGCCAGCAGCCCAACCCCGACAGGAGACTATGGCTACACCTTC. It yields the protein CASSPTPTGDYGYTF.

The V and J genes are TRBV9 and TRBJ1-1; 7 bases line up with TRBD1. V was pared by 0 bases and J by 0 bases, with 8 bases of the junction left unmatched. The V gene's germline CDR1 is SGDLS and CDR2 YYNGEE. CDR3 length: 17 amino acids. The CDR3 region is CASSVGVQGELNTEAFF. The CDR3 DNA reads TGTGCCAGCAGCGTAGGGGTTCAGGGGGAATTGAACACTGAAGCTTTCTTT.

This chain joins TRBV11-3 and TRBJ2-5; 9 nucleotides align to TRBD2. The CDR3 has 16 amino acids. The germline V gene has CDR1 SGHNT and CDR2 YENEEA. Trimming took 4 bases from V and 5 from J; bases not matched to a gene: 11. The CDR3 protein is CASSSRGGGARETQYF. As DNA, the CDR3 is TGTGCCAGCAGCTCCAGAGGCGGGGGGGCCCGGGAGACCCAGTACTTC.

About this clone: The junction shows a germline mismatch at one end, possibly a read error. The chain combines TRBV4-2 with TRBJ2-1, with 11 bases fitting TRBD2. CDR1 and CDR2 from the germline V gene are LGHNA and YNFKEQ. The CDR3 runs to 18 residues. The CDR3 loop is CASSQDLLAGVSSNEQFF. As DNA, the CDR3 is TGTGCCAGCAGCCAAGATCTACTAGCGGGGGTATCCTCCAATGAGCAGTTCTTC.